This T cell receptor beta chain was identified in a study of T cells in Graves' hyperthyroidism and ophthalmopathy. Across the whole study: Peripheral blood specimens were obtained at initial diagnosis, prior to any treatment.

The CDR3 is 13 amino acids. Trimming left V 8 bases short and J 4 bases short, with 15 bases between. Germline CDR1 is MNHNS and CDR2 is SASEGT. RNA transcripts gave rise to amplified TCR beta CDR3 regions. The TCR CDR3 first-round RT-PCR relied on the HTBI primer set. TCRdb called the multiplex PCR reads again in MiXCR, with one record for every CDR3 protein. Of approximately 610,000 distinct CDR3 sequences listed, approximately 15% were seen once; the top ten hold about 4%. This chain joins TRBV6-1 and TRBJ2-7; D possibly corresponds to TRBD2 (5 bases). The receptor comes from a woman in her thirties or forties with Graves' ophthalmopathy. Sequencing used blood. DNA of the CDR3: TGTGCCAGCGACGAGTGGGGAGAATACGAGCAGTACTTC. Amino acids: CASDEWGEYEQYF.